This entry lists 15 T cell receptor beta chains sequenced from one sample in a study of blood T cell repertoires in COVID-19. Using immunoSEQ multiplex PCR, the repertoire was profiled, and TCRdb retains in-frame clones only, with some absent. The top ten hold 9.7% of the sample, which has 200,000 to 250,000 clones, 80% to 90% seen once. The sequenced sample consisted of peripheral blood. These receptors were taken from a man aged 45-65 years with active or convalescent COVID-19.

The chain links TRBV3-1 (or the pseudogene TRBV3-2) to TRBJ2-2, with 10 bases matching TRBD2. V shed 3 bases, J shed 3 bases, and the junction held 4 bases outside the gene matches. Germline assignment: CDR1 LGHDT and CDR2 YNNKEL (reference sequence). The CDR3 totals 16 residues. Here the CDR3 DNA reads TGTGCCAGCAGCCAGCTAGCGGGGGACGACACCGGGGAGCTGTTTTTT. This sequence encodes CASSQLAGDDTGELFF.

This clone has just one count. This chain connects TRBV6-4 to TRBJ2-1; D may be TRBD2 (5 bases). The germline gives CDR1 MRHNA, CDR2 SNTAGT. The CDR3 sequence is 14 residues long. The V end was cut by 1 base, the J end by 5 bases, with 9 bases between. The CDR3 DNA sequence: TGTGCCAGCAGTGACTGGGAGCGTCACAATGAGCAGTTCTTC. Translated, it gives CASSDWERHNEQFF.

The chain couples TRBV10-1 to TRBJ1-2, with unresolved D. Germline lookup yields CDR1 WNHNN and CDR2 SYGVQD (reference sequence). The CDR3 has 13 residues. Deletions cut 11 bases from V and 4 bases from J, with 17 bases between. In DNA form, the CDR3 reads TGCGCCCCAACTCCTCGAGGAACCTATGGCTACACCTTC. This gives the protein CAPTPRGTYGYTF.

The rearrangement links TRBV5-6 to TRBJ1-4; 7 nucleotides align to TRBD1. CDR1 SGHDT and CDR2 YYEEEE come from the germline V gene. Trimming at V came to 3 bases and at J to 1 base, leaving 12 bases not matched to a gene. The CDR3 is 18 residues long. CDR3 loop: CASSYRGITVGTNEKLFF. DNA for the CDR3: TGTGCCAGCAGCTACAGGGGTATTACAGTGGGAACTAATGAAAAACTGTTTTTT. Variable domain in full (rest from reference TRBV5-6 and TRBJ1-4): DAGVTQSPTHLIKTRGQQVTLRCSPKSGHDTVSWYQQALGQGPQFIFQYYEEEERQRGNFPDRFSGHQFPNYSSELNVNALLLGDSALYLCASSYRGITVGTNEKLFFGSGTQLSVL.

The chain carries TRBV18 and TRBJ2-2; TRBD1 matches 11 bases. Trimming removed 4 bases from V and 3 bases from J; junction bases left unmatched: 19. Germline CDR1 reads KGHSH; CDR2 reads LQKENI. The CDR3 contains 21 residues. The CDR3, as DNA: TGTGCCAGCTCACACCTAAGACCGGGACAGGGGGATGGTCGAGACACCGGGGAGCTGTTTTTT. Its translation is CASSHLRPGQGDGRDTGELFF.

V gene TRBV14 combines with J gene TRBJ2-7, with D uncertain. Germline V gene sequence: CDR1 SGHDN, CDR2 FVKESK. Trimming removed 5 bases at V and 0 bases at J, with 11 bases between. The CDR3 runs 14 residues. The chain's CDR3 is CASSSQTFSYEQYF. DNA of the CDR3: TGTGCCAGCAGCTCACAAACATTCTCCTACGAGCAGTACTTC.

The genes are TRBV18 and TRBJ2-4; a weak D match, TRBD1 (6 bases). CDR1 and CDR2 from the germline V gene are KGHSH and LQKENI. CDR3 length: 17 amino acids. V was pared by 5 bases and J by 0 bases, with 17 bases between. The CDR3 nucleotides read TGTGCCAGCTCAGAACAGGGCCCGATTCCAGCCAAAAACATTCAGTACTTC. Protein product: CASSEQGPIPAKNIQYF.

J is TRBJ2-1 and V is TRBV30; 8 bases map to TRBD2. The CDR3 length is 16 residues. Germline CDR1 is GTSNPN and CDR2 is SVGIG (reference sequence). V lost 0 bases to trimming and J lost 0 bases; unmatched junction nucleotides: 4. CDR3 residues: CAWSVPSGSSYNEQFF. The CDR3 bases are TGTGCCTGGAGTGTACCGAGCGGGAGCTCCTACAATGAGCAGTTCTTC. The variable domain in full, completed from reference TRBV30 and TRBJ2-1, reads SQTIHQWPATLVQPVGSPLSLECTVEGTSNPNLYWYRQAAGRGLQLLFYSVGIGQISSEVPQNLSASRPQDRQFILSSKKLLLSDSGFYLCAWSVPSGSSYNEQFFGPGTRLTVL.

This clone was seen only a few times. The V gene is TRBV6-5, the J gene TRBJ2-1, with TRBD2 matching over 9 bases. The germline V gene has CDR1 MNHEY and CDR2 SVGAGI. With V trimmed by 6 bases and J by 6 bases, 9 bases remained unmatched. The CDR3 has 15 amino acids. CDR3 loop: CASSPIGTSFNEQFF. CDR3 DNA: TGTGCCAGCAGCCCCATCGGGACTAGCTTCAATGAGCAGTTCTTC.

CDR3: CASTQGLAWDTQYF. The CDR3 region has the DNA TGTGCCAGCACCCAAGGACTAGCGTGGGATACGCAGTATTTT. The V call is TRBV5-4, the J call TRBJ2-3; 9 positions match TRBD2. The CDR3 is 14 amino acids. The V gene end was trimmed by 6 bases and the J gene end by 6 bases; junction bases not matched to a gene: 8. In germline, CDR1 is SGHNT, CDR2 YYREEE (reference sequence).

The chain uses TRBV14 and TRBJ1-2; 8 bases align to TRBD1. The junction had 14 bases not matched to a gene; V was cut back by 0 bases and J by 8 bases. CDR3 length equals 17 residues. From germline, CDR1 is SGHDN and CDR2 FVKESK. The CDR3 reads CASSQDLSGQAFGGYTF. CDR3 nucleotides: TGTGCCAGCAGCCAAGATCTTTCGGGACAGGCCTTCGGAGGCTACACCTTC.

The CDR3 nucleotides read TGTGCCAGCAGTTACTCAGACAGGGGTTCCACCGGGGAGCTGTTTTTT. It translates to CASSYSDRGSTGELFF. V gene TRBV6-2 or TRBV6-3 combines with J gene TRBJ2-2, with 8 positions matching TRBD1. CDR1 and CDR2 (germline): MNHEY, SVGEGT. J lost 4 bases, V lost 0 bases, and 4 bases had no gene match. The CDR3 consists of 16 residues.

J is TRBJ1-2 and V is TRBV7-9, with 8 bases lining up with TRBD1. CDR3 length equals 14 residues. V was clipped by 5 bases and J by 6 bases; unmatched bases: 8. Looked up from germline, CDR1 is SEHNR and CDR2 is FQNEAQ (reference sequence). CDR3 amino acids: CASSHMDRAHGYTF. The CDR3 bases are TGTGCCAGCAGCCATATGGACAGGGCCCATGGCTACACCTTC. The full variable domain, with the rest looked up from reference TRBV7-9 and TRBJ1-2, is DTGVSQNPRHKITKRGQNVTFRCDPISEHNRLYWYRQTLGQGPEFLTYFQNEAQLEKSRLLSDRFSAERPKGSFSTLEIQRTEQGDSAMYLCASSHMDRAHGYTFGSGTRLTVV.

This chain uses TRBV6-5 with TRBJ1-2, with 7 bases that match TRBD1. Per germline, CDR1 MNHEY and CDR2 SVGAGI. This CDR3 has 15 residues. V lost 2 bases to trimming and J lost 5 bases; unmatched junction nucleotides: 8. CDR3 sequence (DNA): TGTGCCAGCAGTTACACCAGACAGGGTCTATATGGCTACACCTTC. Amino acid sequence: CASSYTRQGLYGYTF.

About this clone: Germline and junction disagree at one end, which may indicate a read error. The chain combines TRBV7-7 with TRBJ1-1; TRBD1 is a possible D gene (6 bases). This CDR3 is 13 amino acids long. Germline-derived CDR1 and CDR2 are SSHAT and FNYEAQ (reference sequence). CDR3 region: CASSQDRNTEAFF. As DNA, the CDR3 is TGTGCTAGCAGCCAGGACAGGAACACTGAAGCTTTCTTT.